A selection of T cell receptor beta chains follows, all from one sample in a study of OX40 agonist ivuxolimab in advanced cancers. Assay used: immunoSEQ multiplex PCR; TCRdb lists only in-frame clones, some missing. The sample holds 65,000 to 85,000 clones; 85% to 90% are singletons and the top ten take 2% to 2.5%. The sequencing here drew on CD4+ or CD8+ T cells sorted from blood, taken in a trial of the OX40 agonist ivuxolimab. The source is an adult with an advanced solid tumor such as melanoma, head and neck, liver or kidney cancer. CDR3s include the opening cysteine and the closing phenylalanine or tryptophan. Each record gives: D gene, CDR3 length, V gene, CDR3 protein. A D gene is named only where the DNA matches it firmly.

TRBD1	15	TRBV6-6	CASRPGQRNNSPLHF
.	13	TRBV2	CASRMVGDQPQHF
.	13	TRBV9	CASSAETNTEAFF
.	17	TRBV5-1	CASSLVSGLGSAYEQYF
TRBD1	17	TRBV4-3	CASSQDLEGTGGNGYTF
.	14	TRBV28	CASSLQGTAYGYTF
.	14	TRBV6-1	CASTLGSGAGEQYF
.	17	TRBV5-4	CASSLDGRGQNTGELFF
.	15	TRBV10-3	CAISDPGTPSRTQYF
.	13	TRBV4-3	CASSQARTGTQYF
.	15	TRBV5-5	CASSLRTDNNQPQHF
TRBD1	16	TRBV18	CASSPETGSWSNEQFF
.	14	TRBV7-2	CASSPEGGRDKAFF
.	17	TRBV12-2	CASRLDPAGASGETQYF
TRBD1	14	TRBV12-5	CACKQGAADQPQHF
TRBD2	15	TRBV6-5	CASRFTSGSTDTQYF
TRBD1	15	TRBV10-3	CAISGGTGGLQPQHF
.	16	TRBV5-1	CASSWGALGIKNIQYF
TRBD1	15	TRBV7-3	CASSLTGQGGTEAFF
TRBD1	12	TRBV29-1	CSVNQGAYEQYF
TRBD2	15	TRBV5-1	CASSASGGGGDTQYF
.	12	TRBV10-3	CAIRPLEGELFF
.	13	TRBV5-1	CASSLAAYEKLFF
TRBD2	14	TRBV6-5	CASSSGRAQETQYF
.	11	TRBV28	CASSFIQPQHF
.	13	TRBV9	CASSVEGPSPLHF
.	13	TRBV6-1	CASSEVRELEAFF